The rows below give T cell receptor beta chains drawn from one sample of a study of OX40 agonist ivuxolimab in advanced cancers. Some clones are missing from TCRdb's copy, which holds only in-frame ones; the method was immunoSEQ multiplex PCR. The sample includes about 46,000 clones, 82% seen only once; the top ten take more than 1.5%. The sequencing here drew on CD4+ or CD8+ T cells sorted from blood, taken in a trial of the OX40 agonist ivuxolimab. Receptors were obtained from an adult with an advanced solid tumor such as melanoma, head and neck, liver or kidney cancer. Both conserved end residues are part of each CDR3. Each record gives: D gene, J gene, V gene, clone size, CDR3 DNA, CDR3 protein. A D gene is named only where the DNA matches it firmly. Only some rows state a clone size, as once, few, many or a class for expanded clones.

d_gene: .
j_gene: TRBJ1-5
v_gene: TRBV19
abundance: .
CDR3nt: TGTGCCAGTACCTTCCGGGATAGCAATCAGCCCCAGCATTTT
CDR3aa: CASTFRDSNQPQHF

d_gene: .
j_gene: TRBJ1-1
v_gene: TRBV5-1
abundance: .
CDR3nt: TGCGCCAGCAGCTTGCAGGGGTACAGTTTCTTT
CDR3aa: CASSLQGYSFF

d_gene: TRBD1
j_gene: TRBJ1-6
v_gene: TRBV7-6
abundance: .
CDR3nt: TGTGCCAGCAGCTTAGGCCGACAGGGGCAAAATTCACCCCTCCACTTT
CDR3aa: CASSLGRQGQNSPLHF

d_gene: .
j_gene: TRBJ2-3
v_gene: TRBV7-3
abundance: .
CDR3nt: TGTGCCAGCAGCCAACAACAGGGTGATACGCAGTATTTT
CDR3aa: CASSQQQGDTQYF

d_gene: .
j_gene: TRBJ1-5
v_gene: TRBV5-6
abundance: .
CDR3nt: TGTGCCAGCAGCTTGGGGCCCAATCAGCCCCAGCATTTT
CDR3aa: CASSLGPNQPQHF

d_gene: .
j_gene: TRBJ1-2
v_gene: TRBV7-2
abundance: .
CDR3nt: TGTGCCAGCAGCGCGACAAGTAACTATGGCTACACCTTC
CDR3aa: CASSATSNYGYTF

d_gene: .
j_gene: TRBJ1-3
v_gene: TRBV5-1
abundance: .
CDR3nt: TGCGCCAGCAGTCTAGGGGGGGCGCGAGGAAACACCATATATTTT
CDR3aa: CASSLGGARGNTIYF

d_gene: .
j_gene: TRBJ2-1
v_gene: TRBV7-9
abundance: .
CDR3nt: TGTGCCAGCAGCTTGACAGGTCAGGGTGCGCAGTTCTTC
CDR3aa: CASSLTGQGAQFF

d_gene: .
j_gene: TRBJ2-5
v_gene: TRBV4-3
abundance: .
CDR3nt: TGCGCCAGCAGCCAAGTTCTCGGAGAGACCCAGTACTTC
CDR3aa: CASSQVLGETQYF

d_gene: .
j_gene: TRBJ1-2
v_gene: TRBV11-2
abundance: .
CDR3nt: TGTGCCAGCAGCTTAGGTAGAGGGGGGTTCGAGTACACCTTC
CDR3aa: CASSLGRGGFEYTF

d_gene: .
j_gene: TRBJ2-3
v_gene: TRBV7-8
abundance: .
CDR3nt: TGTGCCAGCAGCTTAGCGGGGGGACCTACAGATACGCAGTATTTT
CDR3aa: CASSLAGGPTDTQYF

d_gene: .
j_gene: TRBJ2-1
v_gene: TRBV19
abundance: .
CDR3nt: TGTGCCAGTAGTATAGATAGGGACAATGAGCAGTTCTTC
CDR3aa: CASSIDRDNEQFF

d_gene: TRBD1
j_gene: TRBJ1-2
v_gene: TRBV5-4
abundance: .
CDR3nt: TGTGCCAGCAGCCTGGACAGGGAGTTCGGCTACACCTTC
CDR3aa: CASSLDREFGYTF

d_gene: .
j_gene: TRBJ2-1
v_gene: TRBV9
abundance: .
CDR3nt: TGTGCCAGCAGCGTTAATCCCGAGGGGAATGAGCAGTTCTTC
CDR3aa: CASSVNPEGNEQFF

d_gene: TRBD2
j_gene: TRBJ2-2
v_gene: TRBV7-9
abundance: few
CDR3nt: TGTGCCAGCAGCCCCTCACTAGCGGGGGTGAGAACCGGGGAGCTGTTTTTT
CDR3aa: CASSPSLAGVRTGELFF

d_gene: .
j_gene: TRBJ1-4
v_gene: TRBV13
abundance: .
CDR3nt: TGTGCCAGCAGCTTGTTCGTGTTATCCGCTGAAAAACTGTTTTTT
CDR3aa: CASSLFVLSAEKLFF

d_gene: .
j_gene: TRBJ1-1
v_gene: TRBV6-5
abundance: .
CDR3nt: TGTGCCAGCAGTCCCCAGACAGGTTTAGCTTTCTTT
CDR3aa: CASSPQTGLAFF

d_gene: .
j_gene: TRBJ1-4
v_gene: TRBV5-5
abundance: .
CDR3nt: TGTGCCAGCGGCTTGAGAATCCAACAAAATAATGAAAAACTGTTTTTT
CDR3aa: CASGLRIQQNNEKLFF

d_gene: .
j_gene: TRBJ1-2
v_gene: TRBV4-2
abundance: once
CDR3nt: TGTGCCAGCAGCCAAGAAGGCGGGGGCCACTATGGCTACACCTTC
CDR3aa: CASSQEGGGHYGYTF

d_gene: .
j_gene: TRBJ1-6
v_gene: TRBV28
abundance: .
CDR3nt: TGTGCCAGCAGTAGGGAGACGAATTCACCCCTCCACTTT
CDR3aa: CASSRETNSPLHF

d_gene: .
j_gene: TRBJ2-3
v_gene: TRBV7-8
abundance: .
CDR3nt: TGTGCCAGCAGCTTAGAAGCGCCTAGAGGCGCAGATACGCAGTATTTT
CDR3aa: CASSLEAPRGADTQYF

d_gene: .
j_gene: TRBJ1-5
v_gene: TRBV6-5
abundance: .
CDR3nt: TGTGCCAGCAGCTACAATCAGTATCAGCCCCAGCATTTT
CDR3aa: CASSYNQYQPQHF

d_gene: TRBD2
j_gene: TRBJ2-3
v_gene: TRBV7-7
abundance: .
CDR3nt: TGTGCCAGCAGCCCTAGCGGGGGACGCACAGATACGCAGTATTTT
CDR3aa: CASSPSGGRTDTQYF

d_gene: .
j_gene: TRBJ2-6
v_gene: TRBV5-1
abundance: .
CDR3nt: TGCGCCAGCAGCTTGGATACGTCTGGGGCCAACGTCCTGACTTTC
CDR3aa: CASSLDTSGANVLTF

d_gene: TRBD1
j_gene: TRBJ1-2
v_gene: TRBV7-2
abundance: .
CDR3nt: TGTGCCAGCAGCTTATGGGACAGGGGCTATGGCTACACCTTC
CDR3aa: CASSLWDRGYGYTF

d_gene: .
j_gene: TRBJ2-6
v_gene: TRBV11-2
abundance: few
CDR3nt: TGTGCCAGCAGCGAGGGACCTTATGGGGCCAACGTCCTGACTTTC
CDR3aa: CASSEGPYGANVLTF

d_gene: TRBD1
j_gene: TRBJ2-5
v_gene: TRBV6-1
abundance: .
CDR3nt: TGTGCCAGCAGTCTACAGGGGAGCCAAGAGACCCAGTACTTC
CDR3aa: CASSLQGSQETQYF

d_gene: TRBD1
j_gene: TRBJ1-4
v_gene: TRBV6-4
abundance: .
CDR3nt: TGTGCCAGCAGTCTAAGGAGGGGGCGGAGGACTAATGAAAAACTGTTTTTT
CDR3aa: CASSLRRGRRTNEKLFF

d_gene: .
j_gene: TRBJ2-1
v_gene: TRBV19
abundance: .
CDR3nt: TGTGCCAGTACTCTTGGGACAGAGCAGTTCTTC
CDR3aa: CASTLGTEQFF

d_gene: .
j_gene: TRBJ2-3
v_gene: TRBV6-5
abundance: .
CDR3nt: TGTGCCAGCAGCCCCTCGCTAGCCTCAGATACGCAGTATTTT
CDR3aa: CASSPSLASDTQYF

d_gene: .
j_gene: TRBJ2-1
v_gene: TRBV19
abundance: .
CDR3nt: TGTGCCAGTAGTATAGCTACGGCCCGGTTCTTC
CDR3aa: CASSIATARFF

d_gene: .
j_gene: TRBJ2-7
v_gene: TRBV6-5
abundance: .
CDR3nt: TGTGCCAGCAGTTACTCGAAGGGTCCCTACGAGCAGTACTTC
CDR3aa: CASSYSKGPYEQYF

d_gene: .
j_gene: TRBJ2-2
v_gene: TRBV5-1
abundance: .
CDR3nt: TGCGCCAGCACCCACACCGGGGAGCTGTTTTTT
CDR3aa: CASTHTGELFF

d_gene: .
j_gene: TRBJ2-1
v_gene: TRBV4-1
abundance: .
CDR3nt: TGCGCCAGCAGCCAAGATCTGGTAGCCCGCTCCTACAATGAGCAGTTCTTC
CDR3aa: CASSQDLVARSYNEQFF

d_gene: TRBD1
j_gene: TRBJ2-1
v_gene: TRBV29-1
abundance: .
CDR3nt: TGCAGCGTTGAGAGGGGGCTCAATGAGCAGTTCTTC
CDR3aa: CSVERGLNEQFF

d_gene: .
j_gene: TRBJ1-5
v_gene: TRBV2
abundance: .
CDR3nt: TGTGCCAGCAGTGAATGGGGGGGTAGCAATCAGCCCCAGCATTTT
CDR3aa: CASSEWGGSNQPQHF

d_gene: .
j_gene: TRBJ1-2
v_gene: TRBV19
abundance: .
CDR3nt: TGTGCCAGTAGTTCTGGAGTAGGGATCATATATGGCTACACCTTC
CDR3aa: CASSSGVGIIYGYTF

d_gene: TRBD1
j_gene: TRBJ1-5
v_gene: TRBV19
abundance: .
CDR3nt: TGTGCCAGTAGCCGGGACAGAGAAGAGCCCCAGCATTTT
CDR3aa: CASSRDREEPQHF

d_gene: TRBD2
j_gene: TRBJ2-3
v_gene: TRBV27
abundance: .
CDR3nt: TGTGCCAGCCGGGGCGGCGGGGGGGCGAGTACGCAGTATTTT
CDR3aa: CASRGGGGASTQYF

d_gene: .
j_gene: TRBJ1-3
v_gene: TRBV7-8
abundance: .
CDR3nt: TGTGCCAGCAGCTTAGGTTTTGGGGGGAACACCATATATTTT
CDR3aa: CASSLGFGGNTIYF

d_gene: TRBD1
j_gene: TRBJ2-7
v_gene: TRBV2
abundance: .
CDR3nt: TGTGCCACCCAAGGGACAGCCAGTGGGGAGCAGTACTTC
CDR3aa: CATQGTASGEQYF

d_gene: .
j_gene: TRBJ1-2
v_gene: TRBV5-6
abundance: .
CDR3nt: TGTGCCAGCAGCCTTGGGAGGGCCTATGGCTACACCTTC
CDR3aa: CASSLGRAYGYTF

d_gene: TRBD2
j_gene: TRBJ2-3
v_gene: TRBV11-2
abundance: .
CDR3nt: TGTGCCAGCAGCTGGGGACTAGCGGGGGCCACAGATACGCAGTATTTT
CDR3aa: CASSWGLAGATDTQYF

d_gene: .
j_gene: TRBJ1-5
v_gene: TRBV6-5
abundance: .
CDR3nt: TGTGCCAGCAAGCAGGGTATGGGATTCAATCAGCCCCAGCATTTT
CDR3aa: CASKQGMGFNQPQHF

d_gene: .
j_gene: TRBJ2-7
v_gene: TRBV7-9
abundance: .
CDR3nt: TGTGCCAGCAGCCTTCCTCTGGGCGAGCAGTACTTC
CDR3aa: CASSLPLGEQYF

d_gene: TRBD2
j_gene: TRBJ2-7
v_gene: TRBV5-4
abundance: .
CDR3nt: TGTGCCAGCAGCACGGGACTAGCGGGGGACGAGCAGTACTTC
CDR3aa: CASSTGLAGDEQYF

d_gene: TRBD1
j_gene: TRBJ2-5
v_gene: TRBV5-1
abundance: .
CDR3nt: TGCGCCAGCAGCCAAACGGGACAGGGCTCAAAAGAGACCCAGTACTTC
CDR3aa: CASSQTGQGSKETQYF

d_gene: TRBD2
j_gene: TRBJ2-7
v_gene: TRBV5-4
abundance: .
CDR3nt: TGTGCCAGCAGCTTGGTAGCGGGGGTCTCCTACGAGCAGTACTTC
CDR3aa: CASSLVAGVSYEQYF

d_gene: .
j_gene: TRBJ1-1
v_gene: TRBV6-6
abundance: .
CDR3nt: TGTGCCAGCAGTTATGGCCGCAAGAACACTGAAGCTTTCTTT
CDR3aa: CASSYGRKNTEAFF

d_gene: .
j_gene: TRBJ2-1
v_gene: TRBV11-3
abundance: .
CDR3nt: TGTGCCAGCAGCCTATCCGGGACCACTTACAATGAGCAGTTCTTC
CDR3aa: CASSLSGTTYNEQFF

d_gene: .
j_gene: TRBJ1-1
v_gene: TRBV6-1
abundance: .
CDR3nt: TGTGCCAGCAGGACCAAACCGACAAGGAACACTGAAGCTTTCTTT
CDR3aa: CASRTKPTRNTEAFF

d_gene: TRBD1
j_gene: TRBJ2-2
v_gene: TRBV11-2
abundance: few
CDR3nt: TGTGCCAGCAGCTTGGACAGGACCACCGGGGAGCTGTTTTTT
CDR3aa: CASSLDRTTGELFF